Following are 6 T cell receptor beta chains from one sample sequenced in a study of T cell responses to AZD1222 COVID-19 vaccine. Using immunoSEQ multiplex PCR, the repertoire was profiled, and TCRdb retains in-frame clones only, with some absent. The sample consists of approximately 70,000 clones, around 90% of them appearing once. The input for sequencing was peripheral blood, taken on day 0 of AZD1222 vaccination. Receptors were obtained from an adult in good health.

This chain joins TRBV6-1 and TRBJ1-1; 7 nucleotides line up with TRBD1. The germline V gene encodes CDR1 MNHNS and CDR2 SASEGT. There are 15 residues in the CDR3. V was clipped by 2 bases and J by 2 bases; unmatched bases: 5. The CDR3: CASSEQEGANTEAFF. CDR3 coding DNA: TGTGCCAGCAGTGAACAGGAGGGGGCTAACACTGAAGCTTTCTTT.

This clone came up a few times. The CDR3 reads CASSSIGRQEAFF. As DNA, the CDR3 is TGTGCCAGCAGCTCGATCGGACGGCAGGAAGCTTTCTTT. The V call is TRBV5-4, the J call TRBJ1-1; D uncertain. Trimming took off 3 bases at V and 8 bases at J, with 14 bases between the two ends. CDR3 length equals 13 residues. Germline V gene data show CDR1 as SGHNT and CDR2 as YYREEE (reference sequence).

V gene TRBV6-1 combines with J gene TRBJ1-1; D is uncertain. CDR3 length: 13 residues. V lost 2 bases to trimming and J lost 5 bases, with 9 bases between them. The germline gives CDR1 MNHNS, CDR2 SASEGT. The CDR3 DNA sequence: TGTGCCAGCAGTGAAAATGAAAGGACTGAAGCTTTCTTT. Protein: CASSENERTEAFF.

The chain has TRBV30 and TRBJ1-2; TRBD1 matches 7 bases. This CDR3 is built from 20 residues. Germline V gene lookup returns CDR1 GTSNPN and CDR2 SVGIG (reference sequence). The V segment lost 2 bases and the J segment 1 base; nucleotides outside the gene matches: 22. As DNA, the CDR3 is TGTGCCTGGAGTCGGTACGGGGATTGGTACAGGGGTGTATTTAACTATGGCTACACCTTC. It translates to CAWSRYGDWYRGVFNYGYTF. The full variable domain, rest sourced from reference TRBV30 and TRBJ1-2, is SQTIHQWPATLVQPVGSPLSLECTVEGTSNPNLYWYRQAAGRGLQLLFYSVGIGQISSEVPQNLSASRPQDRQFILSSKKLLLSDSGFYLCAWSRYGDWYRGVFNYGYTFGSGTRLTVV.

The chain recombines TRBV30 with TRBJ1-1, with 8 bases fitting TRBD1. Germline trimming cut 3 bases from V and 6 bases from J; bases unmatched to any gene: 6. The CDR3 contains 13 residues. Germline V gene sequence: CDR1 GTSNPN, CDR2 SVGIG (reference sequence). DNA of the CDR3: TGTGCCTGGAGCCCGGACAGGGTTTCTGAAGCTTTCTTT. This translates into CAWSPDRVSEAFF.

This rearrangement joins TRBV5-1 to TRBJ2-2; D remains unclear. Germline CDR1 is SGHRS and CDR2 is YFSETQ. V lost 2 bases and J 6 bases, leaving 2 bases between the germline ends. This CDR3 region has 11 residues. The CDR3 bases are TGCGCCAGCAGCTTCCCCGGGGAGCTGTTTTTT. Amino acids: CASSFPGELFF. Filled out from reference TRBV5-1 and TRBJ2-2, the complete variable domain reads KAGVTQTPRYLIKTRGQQVTLSCSPISGHRSVSWYQQTPGQGLQFLFEYFSETQRNKGNFPGRFSGRQFSNSRSEMNVSTLELGDSALYLCASSFPGELFFGEGSRLTVL.